This T cell receptor (beta chain) was found in a study of cytomegalovirus exposure and HLA in healthy donors. A multiplex PCR was run with 60 Vbeta primers and 13 Jbeta primers. Profiling relied on immunoSEQ multiplex PCR, and the TCRdb table lists in-frame clones only, not all of them. The sample holds approximately 150,000 clones, approximately 70% seen once. As regards this clone: Antigen unknown.

Findings and limits, study-wide: It was reportedly the case that the classifier diagnosed cytomegalovirus status with high specificity and sensitivity.

The specimen was PBMCs. This receptor was obtained from a woman aged 18-29 years in good health and CMV-seropositive.

The CDR3 region has the DNA TGTGCCAGCAGCTTAAGCAGCAATCAGCCCCAGCATTTT. Amino acids: CASSLSSNQPQHF. The chain has TRBV5-5 and TRBJ1-5; D is undetermined. Germline values: CDR1 SGHKS, CDR2 YYEKEE (reference sequence). This CDR3 has 13 residues. Trimming took off 2 bases at V and 1 base at J, with 4 bases between the two ends.